This record concerns one T cell receptor (beta chain) sequence. The antigen is not known. The data were obtained in a study of OX40 agonist ivuxolimab in advanced cancers. Turning to the study itself: Eligibility rules accepted prior anti-PD-1, anti-PD-L1 or anti-CTLA-4 therapy, and around 38% had some. Three dose-escalation patients had partial responses: one with hepatocellular carcinoma and two with cutaneous melanoma.

Regarding the study as a whole: More expanded clones were seen, on average, in CD8+ T cells than in CD4+.

Unmatched junction bases numbered 10, after V lost 8 bases and J lost 5 bases. In germline, CDR1 is SGHNT, CDR2 YENEEA. CDR3 length: 16 amino acids. Data came from immunoSEQ multiplex PCR; TCRdb stores just in-frame clones and leaves some out. This sample carries approximately 11,000 clones, around nine tenths of them seen once, and the ten largest clones take 25% to 35%. Patients with a history of autoimmune disease or on systemic immunosuppression were excluded. The specimen was CD4+ or CD8+ T cells sorted from blood, collected in a trial of the OX40 agonist ivuxolimab. This chain links TRBV11-3 with TRBJ2-1, with 12 bases lining up with TRBD1. The TCR originated in an adult with an advanced solid tumor such as melanoma, head and neck, liver or kidney cancer. CDR3 coding DNA: TGTGCCAGCGGCAAATTAGGGACAGGGGGCCACAATGAGCAGTTCTTC. Translated: CASGKLGTGGHNEQFF.